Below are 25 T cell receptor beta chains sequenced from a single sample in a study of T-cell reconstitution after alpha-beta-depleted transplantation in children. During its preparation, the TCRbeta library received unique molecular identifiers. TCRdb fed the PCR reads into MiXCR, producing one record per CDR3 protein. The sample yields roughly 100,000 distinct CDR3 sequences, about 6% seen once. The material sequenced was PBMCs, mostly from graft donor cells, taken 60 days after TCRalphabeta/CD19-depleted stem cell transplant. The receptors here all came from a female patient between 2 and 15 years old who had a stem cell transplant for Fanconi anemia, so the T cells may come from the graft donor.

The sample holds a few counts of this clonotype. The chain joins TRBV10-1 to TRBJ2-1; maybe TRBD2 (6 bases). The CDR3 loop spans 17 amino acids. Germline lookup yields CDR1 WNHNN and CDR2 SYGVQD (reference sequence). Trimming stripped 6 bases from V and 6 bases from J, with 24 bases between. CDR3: CASSSLPGRVGGNEQFF. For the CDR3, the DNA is TGCGCCAGCAGCTCCCTTCCGGGACGCGTCGGGGGCAATGAGCAGTTCTTC.

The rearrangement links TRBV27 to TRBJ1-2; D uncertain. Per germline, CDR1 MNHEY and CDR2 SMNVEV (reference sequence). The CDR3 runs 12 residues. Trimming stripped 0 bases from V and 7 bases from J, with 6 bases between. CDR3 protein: CASSLSGGGYTF. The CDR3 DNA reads TGTGCCAGCAGTTTATCGGGAGGTGGCTACACCTTC.

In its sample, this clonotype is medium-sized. CDR3 amino acids: CASRGQGYYGYTF. As DNA, the CDR3 is TGTGCCAGCAGAGGACAGGGCTACTATGGCTACACCTTC. This sequence joins TRBV27 and TRBJ1-2; TRBD1 matches 8 bases. The CDR3 runs to 13 residues. Trimming took 6 bases from V and 3 from J; bases not matched to a gene: 3. CDR1 is MNHEY, CDR2 SMNVEV, per germline (reference sequence).

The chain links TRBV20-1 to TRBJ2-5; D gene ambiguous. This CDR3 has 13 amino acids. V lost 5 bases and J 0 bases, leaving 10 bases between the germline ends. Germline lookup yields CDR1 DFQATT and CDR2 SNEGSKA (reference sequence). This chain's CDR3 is CSADPPYQETQYF. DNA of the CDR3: TGCAGTGCTGACCCCCCGTACCAAGAGACCCAGTACTTC.

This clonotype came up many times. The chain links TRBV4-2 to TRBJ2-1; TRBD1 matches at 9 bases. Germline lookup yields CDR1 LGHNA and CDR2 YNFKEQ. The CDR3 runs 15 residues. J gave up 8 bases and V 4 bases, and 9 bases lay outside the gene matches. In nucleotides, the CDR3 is TGTGCCAGCAGCCCACACAGGGGGCAATACGATGAGCAGTTCTTC. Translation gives CASSPHRGQYDEQFF.

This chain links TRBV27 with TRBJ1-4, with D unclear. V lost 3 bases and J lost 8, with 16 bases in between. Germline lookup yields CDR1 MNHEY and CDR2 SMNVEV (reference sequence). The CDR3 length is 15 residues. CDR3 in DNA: TGTGCCAGCAGTTTTGGCAGGATAGACGGAGAAAAACTGTTTTTT. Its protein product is CASSFGRIDGEKLFF.

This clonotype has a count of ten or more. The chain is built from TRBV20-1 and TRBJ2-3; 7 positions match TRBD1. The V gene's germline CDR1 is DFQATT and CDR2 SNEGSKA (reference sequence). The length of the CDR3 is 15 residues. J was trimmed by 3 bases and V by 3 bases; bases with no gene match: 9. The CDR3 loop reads CSARTGSGRTDTQYF. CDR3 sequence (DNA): TGCAGTGCTAGGACAGGGTCGGGTAGAACAGATACGCAGTATTTT.

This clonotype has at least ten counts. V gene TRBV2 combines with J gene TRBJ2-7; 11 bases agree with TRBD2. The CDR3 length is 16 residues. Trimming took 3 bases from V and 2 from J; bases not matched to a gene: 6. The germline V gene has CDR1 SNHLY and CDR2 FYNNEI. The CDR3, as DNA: TGTGCCAGCAGTGAGGCGACTAGCGGGACGCCCTACGAGCAGTACTTC. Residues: CASSEATSGTPYEQYF.

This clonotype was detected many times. CDR3 sequence reads: CSAGEGGNQPQHF. The CDR3 nucleotides are TGCAGTGCTGGGGAGGGAGGCAATCAGCCCCAGCATTTT. The V gene is TRBV20-1, the J gene TRBJ1-5; the D is unclear. V gave up 5 bases and J gave up 2 bases, with 10 bases separating them. The CDR3 covers 13 residues. Germline-derived CDR1 and CDR2 are DFQATT and SNEGSKA (reference sequence).

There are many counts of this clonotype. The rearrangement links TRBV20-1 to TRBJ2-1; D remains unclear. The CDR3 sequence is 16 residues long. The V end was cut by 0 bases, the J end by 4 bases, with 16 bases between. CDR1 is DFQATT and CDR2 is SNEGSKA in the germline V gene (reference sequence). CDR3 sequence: CSARDRPLLPYNEQFF. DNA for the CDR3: TGCAGTGCTAGAGATCGCCCTCTCCTTCCGTACAATGAGCAGTTCTTC.

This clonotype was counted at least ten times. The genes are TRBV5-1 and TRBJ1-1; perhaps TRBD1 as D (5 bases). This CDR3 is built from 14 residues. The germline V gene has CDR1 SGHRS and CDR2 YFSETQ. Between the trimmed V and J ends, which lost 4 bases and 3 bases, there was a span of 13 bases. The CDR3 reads CASSLGVGDTEAFF. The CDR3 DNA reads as TGCGCCAGCAGCCTAGGGGTCGGGGACACTGAAGCTTTCTTT.

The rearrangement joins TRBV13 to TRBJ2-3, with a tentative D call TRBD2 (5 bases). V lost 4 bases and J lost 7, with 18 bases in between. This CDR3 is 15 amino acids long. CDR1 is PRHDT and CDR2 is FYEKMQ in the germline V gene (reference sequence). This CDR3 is CASSSPLEVRNTQYF. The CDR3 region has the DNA TGTGCCAGCAGCTCCCCCTTGGAGGTTAGGAATACGCAGTATTTT.

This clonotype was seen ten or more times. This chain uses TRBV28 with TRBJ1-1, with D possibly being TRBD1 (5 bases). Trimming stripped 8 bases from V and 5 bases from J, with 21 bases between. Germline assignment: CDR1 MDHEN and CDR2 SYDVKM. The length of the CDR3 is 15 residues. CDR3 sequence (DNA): TGTGCCAGCGCCTTCGAAGGGATTGGGGCTACTGAAGCTTTCTTT. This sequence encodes CASAFEGIGATEAFF. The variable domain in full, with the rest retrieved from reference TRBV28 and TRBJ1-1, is DVKVTQSSRYLVKRTGEKVFLECVQDMDHENMFWYRQDPGLGLRLIYFSYDVKMKEKGDIPEGYSVSREKKERFSLILESASTNQTSMYLCASAFEGIGATEAFFGQGTRLTVV.

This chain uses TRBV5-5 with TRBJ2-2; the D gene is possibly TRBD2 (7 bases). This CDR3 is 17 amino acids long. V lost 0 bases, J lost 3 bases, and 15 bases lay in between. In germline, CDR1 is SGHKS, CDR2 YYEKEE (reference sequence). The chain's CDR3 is CASSLEGGSEDTGELFF. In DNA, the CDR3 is TGTGCCAGCAGCTTGGAGGGGGGGAGTGAGGACACCGGGGAGCTGTTTTTT.

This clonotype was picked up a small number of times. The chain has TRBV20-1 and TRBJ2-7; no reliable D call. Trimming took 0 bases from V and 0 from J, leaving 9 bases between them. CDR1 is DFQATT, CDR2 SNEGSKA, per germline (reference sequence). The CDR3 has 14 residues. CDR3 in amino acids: CSARESWDSYEQYF. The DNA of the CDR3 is TGCAGTGCTAGAGAATCATGGGACTCCTACGAGCAGTACTTC.

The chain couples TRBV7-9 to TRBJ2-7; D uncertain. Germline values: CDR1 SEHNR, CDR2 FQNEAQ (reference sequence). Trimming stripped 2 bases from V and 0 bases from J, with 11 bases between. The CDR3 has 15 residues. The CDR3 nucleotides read TGTGCCAGCAGCTTACGGGCAGTGTCCTCCTACGAGCAGTACTTC. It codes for CASSLRAVSSYEQYF.

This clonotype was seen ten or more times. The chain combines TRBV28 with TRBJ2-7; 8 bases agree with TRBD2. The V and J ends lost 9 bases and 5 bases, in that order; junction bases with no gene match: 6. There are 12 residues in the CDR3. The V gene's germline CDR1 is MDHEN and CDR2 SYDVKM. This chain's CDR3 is CASRGLVDEQYF. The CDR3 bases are TGTGCCAGTAGGGGACTAGTCGACGAGCAGTACTTC.

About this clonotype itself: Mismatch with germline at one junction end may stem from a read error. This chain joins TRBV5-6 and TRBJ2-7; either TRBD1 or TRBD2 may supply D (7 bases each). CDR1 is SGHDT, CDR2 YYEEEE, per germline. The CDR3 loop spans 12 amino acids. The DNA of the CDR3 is TGTGCCAGCTCAACAGGGGAGGGGCCCGACTTCTTC. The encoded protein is CASSTGEGPDFF.

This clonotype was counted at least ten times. This chain's CDR3 is CASSLADRGNLYGYTF. CDR3 sequence (DNA): TGTGCCAGCAGCTTGGCCGACAGGGGGAACCTCTATGGCTACACCTTC. V usage is TRBV5-6 and J usage is TRBJ1-2; TRBD1 matches at 9 bases. The CDR3 contains 16 residues. Per germline, CDR1 SGHDT and CDR2 YYEEEE. The V gene end was trimmed by 0 bases and the J gene end by 4 bases; junction bases not matched to a gene: 7.

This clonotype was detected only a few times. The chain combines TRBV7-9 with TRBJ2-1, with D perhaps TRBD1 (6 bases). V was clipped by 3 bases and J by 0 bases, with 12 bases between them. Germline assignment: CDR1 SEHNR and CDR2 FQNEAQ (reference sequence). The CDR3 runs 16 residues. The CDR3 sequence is CASSLGHFSSYNEQFF. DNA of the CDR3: TGTGCCAGCAGCTTGGGACACTTTAGCTCCTACAATGAGCAGTTCTTC.

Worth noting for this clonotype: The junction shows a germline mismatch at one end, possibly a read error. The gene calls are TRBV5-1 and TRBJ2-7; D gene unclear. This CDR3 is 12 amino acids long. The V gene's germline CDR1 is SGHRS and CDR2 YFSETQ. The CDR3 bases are TGCGCCAGCAGCTTGGACACCCTCGAGCAGTGCTTC. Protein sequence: CASSLDTLEQCF.

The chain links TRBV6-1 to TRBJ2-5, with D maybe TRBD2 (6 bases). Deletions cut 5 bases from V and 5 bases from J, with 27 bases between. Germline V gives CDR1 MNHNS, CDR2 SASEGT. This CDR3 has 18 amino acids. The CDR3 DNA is TGTGCCAGCAGTCTCCCGGTCGGGGGTAGTTCGACCCGGGAGACCCAGTACTTC. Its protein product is CASSLPVGGSSTRETQYF.

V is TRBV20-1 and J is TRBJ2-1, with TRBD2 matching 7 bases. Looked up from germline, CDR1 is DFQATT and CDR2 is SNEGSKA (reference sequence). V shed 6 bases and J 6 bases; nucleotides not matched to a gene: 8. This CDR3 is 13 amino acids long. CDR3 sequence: CSAHSSGPNEQFF. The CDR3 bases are TGCAGTGCCCATTCTAGCGGACCCAATGAGCAGTTCTTC.

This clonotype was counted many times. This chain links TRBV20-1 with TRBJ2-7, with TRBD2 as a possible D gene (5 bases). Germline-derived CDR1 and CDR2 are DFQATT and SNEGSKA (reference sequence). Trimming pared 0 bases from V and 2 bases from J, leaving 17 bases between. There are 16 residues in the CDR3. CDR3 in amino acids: CSARDWVEGKTYEQYF. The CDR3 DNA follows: TGCAGTGCTAGAGATTGGGTTGAGGGTAAGACCTACGAGCAGTACTTC.

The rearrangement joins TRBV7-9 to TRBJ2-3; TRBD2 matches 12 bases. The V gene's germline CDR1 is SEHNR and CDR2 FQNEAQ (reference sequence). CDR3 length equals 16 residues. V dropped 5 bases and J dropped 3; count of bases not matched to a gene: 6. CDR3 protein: CASSRRLAGDTDTQYF. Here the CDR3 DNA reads TGTGCCAGCAGCCGCAGACTAGCGGGGGATACAGATACGCAGTATTTT.